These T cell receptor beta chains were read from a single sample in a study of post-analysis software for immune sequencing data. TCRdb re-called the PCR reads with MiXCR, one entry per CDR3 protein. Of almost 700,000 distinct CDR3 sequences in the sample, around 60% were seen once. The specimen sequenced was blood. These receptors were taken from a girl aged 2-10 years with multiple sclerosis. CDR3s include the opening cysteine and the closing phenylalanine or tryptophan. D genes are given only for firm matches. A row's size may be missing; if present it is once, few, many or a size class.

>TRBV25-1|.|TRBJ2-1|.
CASQQAGGYNEQFF
TGTGCCAGCCAGCAGGCCGGCGGATACAATGAGCAGTTCTTC
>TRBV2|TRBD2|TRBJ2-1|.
CASSWGLAGGNNEQFF
TGTGCCAGCAGTTGGGGGCTAGCGGGAGGGAACAATGAGCAGTTCTTC
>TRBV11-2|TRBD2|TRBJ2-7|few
CASSLDGLAGVREQYF
TGTGCCAGCAGCTTAGACGGACTAGCGGGAGTCCGCGAGCAGTACTTC
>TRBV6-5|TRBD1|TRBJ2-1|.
CASSYSGQGRSGSNEQFF
TGTGCCAGCAGTTACTCGGGACAGGGGAGATCGGGATCCAATGAGCAGTTCTTC
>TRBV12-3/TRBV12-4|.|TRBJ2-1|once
CASSPVGAGNNNEQFF
TGTGCCAGCAGCCCGGTCGGTGCGGGGAACAACAATGAGCAGTTCTTC
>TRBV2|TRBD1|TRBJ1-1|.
CASSEAERGQTEAFF
TGTGCCAGCAGTGAAGCGGAAAGGGGGCAAACTGAAGCTTTCTTT
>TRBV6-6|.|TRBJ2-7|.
CASSPSEVYEQYF
TGTGCCAGCAGTCCGTCGGAGGTCTACGAGCAGTACTTC
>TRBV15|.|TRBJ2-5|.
CATSRDLGEAYGQYF
TGTGCCACCAGCAGAGATTTGGGCGAAGCCTACGGGCAGTACTTC
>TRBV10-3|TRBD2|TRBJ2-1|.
CAISESGTSGSSEQFF
TGTGCCATCAGTGAGTCTGGGACTAGCGGGAGTAGCGAGCAGTTCTTC
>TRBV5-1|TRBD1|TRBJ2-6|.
CASSTRTGSGANVLTF
TGCGCCAGCAGCACAAGGACAGGGTCTGGGGCCAACGTCCTGACTTTC
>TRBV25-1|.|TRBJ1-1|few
CASSGVAGTEAFF
TGTGCCAGCAGTGGGGTCGCTGGCACTGAAGCTTTCTTT
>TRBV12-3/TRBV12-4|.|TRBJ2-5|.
CASSSAWETQYF
TGTGCCAGCAGTTCGGCCTGGGAGACCCAGTACTTC
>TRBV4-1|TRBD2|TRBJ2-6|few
CASSQLAGGYGANVLTF
TGCGCCAGCAGCCAGCTAGCGGGAGGCTACGGGGCCAACGTCCTGACTTTC
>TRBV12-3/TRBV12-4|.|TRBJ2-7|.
CASSKVGSNYEQYF
TGTGCCAGCAGTAAGGTAGGGTCAAACTACGAGCAGTACTTC
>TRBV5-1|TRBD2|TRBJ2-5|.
CASSLQGASGRWEETQYF
TGCGCCAGCAGCTTGCAGGGGGCTAGCGGGAGATGGGAAGAGACCCAGTACTTC
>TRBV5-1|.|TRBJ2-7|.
CASSLVTGQPYEQYF
TGCGCCAGCAGCTTGGTGACAGGTCAGCCCTACGAGCAGTACTTC
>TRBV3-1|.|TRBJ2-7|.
CASSQDLTEQYF
TGTGCCAGCAGCCAAGATTTGACCGAGCAGTACTTC
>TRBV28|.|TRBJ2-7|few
CASSFSGLLYEQYF
TGTGCCAGCAGTTTCTCGGGACTCCTTTACGAGCAGTACTTC
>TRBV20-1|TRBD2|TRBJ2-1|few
CSALGLDFNNEQFF
TGCAGTGCCTTAGGACTAGATTTTAACAATGAGCAGTTCTTC
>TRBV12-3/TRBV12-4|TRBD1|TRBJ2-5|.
CASSRTGIETQYF
TGTGCCAGCAGCCGGACAGGGATCGAGACCCAGTACTTC
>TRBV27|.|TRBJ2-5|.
CASSLVGAGVMETQYF
TGTGCCAGCAGTTTAGTAGGGGCAGGGGTGATGGAGACCCAGTACTTC
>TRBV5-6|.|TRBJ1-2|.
CASSAPGGYGYTF
TGTGCCAGCAGCGCACCCGGGGGCTATGGCTACACCTTC
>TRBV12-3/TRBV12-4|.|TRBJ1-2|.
CASSLSAASRGYTF
TGTGCCAGCAGTCTATCGGCCGCCTCGAGGGGCTACACCTTC
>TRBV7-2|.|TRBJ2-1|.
CASSLNSGPSKEQFF
TGTGCCAGCAGCCTCAACTCGGGGCCAAGCAAAGAGCAGTTCTTC
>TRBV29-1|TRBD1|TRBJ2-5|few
CSAGQGERGETQYF
TGCAGCGCCGGCCAGGGGGAGAGGGGTGAGACCCAGTACTTC
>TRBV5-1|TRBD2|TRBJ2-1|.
CASSLGLRAGGLTYNEQFF
TGCGCCAGCAGCTTGGGGTTACGAGCGGGGGGGTTAACCTACAATGAGCAGTTCTTC
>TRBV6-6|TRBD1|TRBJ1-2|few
CASSSRQGLYGYTF
TGTGCCAGCAGTTCTCGACAGGGGTTGTATGGCTACACCTTC
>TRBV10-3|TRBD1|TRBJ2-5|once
CAISGGQGRETQYF
TGTGCCATCAGTGGGGGACAGGGAAGAGAGACCCAGTACTTC
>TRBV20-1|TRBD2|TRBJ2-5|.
CSARTGTSGFHLQETQYF
TGCAGTGCTAGGACCGGGACTAGCGGATTCCATTTACAAGAGACCCAGTACTTC
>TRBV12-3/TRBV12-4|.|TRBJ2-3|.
CASSSTPSTDTQYF
TGTGCCAGCAGTTCGACTCCTAGCACAGATACGCAGTATTTT
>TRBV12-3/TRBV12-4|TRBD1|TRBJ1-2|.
CASSSLTGGRGYTF
TGTGCCAGCAGTTCCTTGACAGGGGGAAGGGGCTACACCTTC
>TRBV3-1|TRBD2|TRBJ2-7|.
CASSSGGTSYGQYF
TGTGCCAGCAGCTCGGGAGGGACATCCTACGGGCAGTACTTC
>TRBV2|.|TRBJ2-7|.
CASSNDSNEQYF
TGTGCCAGCAGTAACGACTCAAACGAGCAGTACTTC
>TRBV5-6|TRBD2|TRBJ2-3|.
CASSFGTSGYTDTQYF
TGTGCCAGCAGCTTCGGGACTAGCGGATACACAGATACGCAGTATTTT
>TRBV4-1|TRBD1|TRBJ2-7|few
CASSLSQGRRAYEQYF
TGCGCCAGCAGCCTCTCACAGGGGAGAAGGGCCTACGAGCAGTACTTC
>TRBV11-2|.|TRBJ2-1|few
CASSPPDGNEQFF
TGTGCCAGCAGCCCACCCGATGGCAATGAGCAGTTCTTC
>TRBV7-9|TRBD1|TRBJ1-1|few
CASSEQGGTEAFF
TGTGCCAGCAGTGAACAGGGGGGCACTGAAGCTTTCTTT
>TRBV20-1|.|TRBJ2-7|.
CSASPQGHEQYF
TGCAGTGCTAGCCCTCAGGGCCACGAGCAGTACTTC
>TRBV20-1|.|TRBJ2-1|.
CSASPLAPSSYNEQFF
TGCAGTGCTAGTCCCCTAGCGCCTAGCTCCTACAATGAGCAGTTCTTC
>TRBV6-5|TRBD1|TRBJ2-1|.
CASWDRASEQFF
TGTGCCAGCTGGGACAGGGCGAGTGAGCAGTTCTTC
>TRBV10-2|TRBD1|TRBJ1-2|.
CASSAVRGPVLDYGYTF
TGCGCCAGCAGTGCCGTCAGGGGGCCCGTATTAGACTATGGCTACACCTTC
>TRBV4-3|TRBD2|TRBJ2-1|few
CASSQSFSGGPDSKQFF
TGCGCCAGCAGCCAGTCCTTCTCGGGGGGGCCGGACTCCAAGCAGTTCTTC
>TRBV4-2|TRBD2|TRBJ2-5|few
CASSSREGETQYF
TGTGCCAGCAGCTCGCGGGAGGGAGAGACCCAGTACTTC
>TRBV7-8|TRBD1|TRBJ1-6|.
CASSLRSGQGSSPLHF
TGTGCCAGCAGCTTACGATCGGGACAGGGGAGTTCACCCCTCCACTTT
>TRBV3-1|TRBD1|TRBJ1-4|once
CVSSQEAGGLDRAEKRFF
TGTGTCAGCAGCCAAGAGGCCGGGGGCCTAGACAGGGCTGAAAAACGGTTTTTT
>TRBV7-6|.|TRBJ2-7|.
CASSLSDNPYEQYF
TGTGCCAGCAGCCTCTCGGACAACCCCTACGAGCAGTACTTC
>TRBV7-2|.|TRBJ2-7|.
CAHGGTGGGEVDEQYF
TGTGCCCATGGGGGTACGGGGGGCGGAGAGGTCGACGAGCAGTACTTC
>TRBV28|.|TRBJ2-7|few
CASSMPGLPYEQYF
TGTGCCAGCAGTATGCCGGGACTTCCCTACGAGCAGTACTTC
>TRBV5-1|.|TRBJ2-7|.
CASSLSERNYEQYF
TGCGCCAGCAGCTTGTCGGAACGGAACTACGAGCAGTACTTC
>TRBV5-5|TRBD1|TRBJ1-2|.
CASSPAGGQGLDGYTF
TGTGCCAGCAGCCCCGCAGGGGGACAGGGGCTGGATGGCTACACCTTC
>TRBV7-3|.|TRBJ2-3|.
CASSLNPGYTDTQYF
TGTGCCAGCAGCTTAAATCCGGGATATACAGATACGCAGTATTTT
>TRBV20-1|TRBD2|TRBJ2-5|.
CSARVRGLADETQYF
TGCAGTGCTAGAGTCCGGGGACTAGCTGATGAGACCCAGTACTTC
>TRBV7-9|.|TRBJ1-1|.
CASSLQETFEAFF
TGTGCCAGCAGCTTACAGGAGACCTTTGAAGCTTTCTTT